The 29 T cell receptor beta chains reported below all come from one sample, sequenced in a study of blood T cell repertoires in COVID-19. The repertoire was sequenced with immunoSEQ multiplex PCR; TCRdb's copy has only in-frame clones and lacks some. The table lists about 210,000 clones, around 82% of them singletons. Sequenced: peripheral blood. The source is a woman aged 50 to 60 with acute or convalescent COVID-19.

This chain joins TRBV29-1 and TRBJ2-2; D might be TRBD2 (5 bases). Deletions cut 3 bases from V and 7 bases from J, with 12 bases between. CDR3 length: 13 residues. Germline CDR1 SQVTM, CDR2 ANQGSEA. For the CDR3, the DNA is TGCAGCGTTGAGGGAGTGAGGGTCGGGGAGCTGTTTTTT. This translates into CSVEGVRVGELFF.

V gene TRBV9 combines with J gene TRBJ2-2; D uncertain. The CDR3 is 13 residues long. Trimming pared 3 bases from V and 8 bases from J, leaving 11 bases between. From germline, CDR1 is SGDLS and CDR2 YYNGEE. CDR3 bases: TGTGCCAGCAGCGGTTCTCTGCGTGGGGAGCTGTTTTTT. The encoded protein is CASSGSLRGELFF.

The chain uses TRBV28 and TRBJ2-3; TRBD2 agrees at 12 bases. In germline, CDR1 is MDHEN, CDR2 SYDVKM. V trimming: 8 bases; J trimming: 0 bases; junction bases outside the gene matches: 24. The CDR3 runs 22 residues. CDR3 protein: CASGFASGRGTSGYSSTDTQYF. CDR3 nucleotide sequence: TGTGCCAGCGGATTTGCTAGCGGGAGGGGGACCTCGGGTTACTCTAGCACAGATACGCAGTATTTT.

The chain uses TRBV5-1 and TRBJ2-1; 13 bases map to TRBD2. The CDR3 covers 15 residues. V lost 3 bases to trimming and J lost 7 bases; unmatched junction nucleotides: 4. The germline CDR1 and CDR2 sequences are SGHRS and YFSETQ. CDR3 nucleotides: TGCGCCAGCAGCTGGACTAGCGGGAGCGGGAATGAGCAGTTCTTC. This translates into CASSWTSGSGNEQFF.

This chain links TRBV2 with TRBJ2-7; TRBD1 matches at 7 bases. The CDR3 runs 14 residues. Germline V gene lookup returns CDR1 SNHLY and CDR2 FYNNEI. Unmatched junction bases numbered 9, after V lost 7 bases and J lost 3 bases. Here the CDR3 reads CASKVDRMNYEQYF. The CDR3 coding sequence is TGTGCCAGCAAAGTGGACAGGATGAACTACGAGCAGTACTTC.

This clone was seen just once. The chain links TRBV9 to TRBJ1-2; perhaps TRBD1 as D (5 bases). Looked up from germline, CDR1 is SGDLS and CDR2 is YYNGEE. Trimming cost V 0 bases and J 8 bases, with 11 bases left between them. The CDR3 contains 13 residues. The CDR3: CASSVVRGGGYTF. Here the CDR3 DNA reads TGTGCCAGCAGCGTAGTACGGGGGGGAGGCTACACCTTC.

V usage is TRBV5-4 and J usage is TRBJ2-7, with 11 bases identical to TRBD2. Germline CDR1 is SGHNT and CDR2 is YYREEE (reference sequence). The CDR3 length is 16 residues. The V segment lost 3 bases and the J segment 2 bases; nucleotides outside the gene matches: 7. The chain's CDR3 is CASSSRASGRTYEQYF. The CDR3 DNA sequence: TGTGCCAGCAGCTCGAGGGCTAGCGGGAGGACCTACGAGCAGTACTTC.

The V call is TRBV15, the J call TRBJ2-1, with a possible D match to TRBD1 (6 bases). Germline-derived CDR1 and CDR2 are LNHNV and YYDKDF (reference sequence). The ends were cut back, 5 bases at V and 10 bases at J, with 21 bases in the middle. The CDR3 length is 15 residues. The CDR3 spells CATSQIKTGQTEQFF. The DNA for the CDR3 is TGTGCCACCAGCCAGATAAAGACAGGTCAAACCGAGCAGTTCTTC.

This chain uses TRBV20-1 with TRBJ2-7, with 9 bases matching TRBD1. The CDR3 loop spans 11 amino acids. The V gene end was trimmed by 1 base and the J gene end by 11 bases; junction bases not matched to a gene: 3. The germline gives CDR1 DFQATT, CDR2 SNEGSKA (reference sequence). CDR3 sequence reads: CSARGDRGEYF. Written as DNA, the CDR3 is TGCAGTGCTAGAGGAGACAGGGGGGAGTACTTC.

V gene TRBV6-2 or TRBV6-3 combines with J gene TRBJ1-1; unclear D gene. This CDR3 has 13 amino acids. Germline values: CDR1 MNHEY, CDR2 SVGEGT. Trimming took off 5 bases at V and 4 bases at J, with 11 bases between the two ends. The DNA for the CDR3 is TGTGCCAGCAGTCAGGTTTTGGCCACTGAAGCTTTCTTT. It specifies CASSQVLATEAFF.

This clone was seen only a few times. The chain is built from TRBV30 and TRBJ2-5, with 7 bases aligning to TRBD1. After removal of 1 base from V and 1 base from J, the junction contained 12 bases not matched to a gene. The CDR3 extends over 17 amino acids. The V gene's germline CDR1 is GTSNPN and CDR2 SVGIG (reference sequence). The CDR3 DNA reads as TGTGCCTGGAGTGCCCCGTGGACAGGTGTACTCCAAGAGACCCAGTACTTC. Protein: CAWSAPWTGVLQETQYF. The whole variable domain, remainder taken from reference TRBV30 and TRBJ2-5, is SQTIHQWPATLVQPVGSPLSLECTVEGTSNPNLYWYRQAAGRGLQLLFYSVGIGQISSEVPQNLSASRPQDRQFILSSKKLLLSDSGFYLCAWSAPWTGVLQETQYFGPGTRLLVL.

The DNA for the CDR3 is TGTGCCAGTACAGGGGGCCCCACCTACGAGCAGTACTTC. Residues: CASTGGPTYEQYF. The V gene is TRBV28, the J gene TRBJ2-7; TRBD1 matches 9 bases. From germline, CDR1 is MDHEN and CDR2 SYDVKM. The J segment lost 2 bases and the V segment lost 9 bases, leaving 5 bases of the junction unmatched. CDR3 length: 13 amino acids.

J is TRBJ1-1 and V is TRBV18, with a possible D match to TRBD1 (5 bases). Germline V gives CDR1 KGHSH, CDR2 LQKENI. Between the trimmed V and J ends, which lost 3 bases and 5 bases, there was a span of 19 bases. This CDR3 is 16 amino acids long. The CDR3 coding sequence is TGTGCCAGCTCACCTCTTCCGACGACCAGGGAAACTGAAGCTTTCTTT. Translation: CASSPLPTTRETEAFF.

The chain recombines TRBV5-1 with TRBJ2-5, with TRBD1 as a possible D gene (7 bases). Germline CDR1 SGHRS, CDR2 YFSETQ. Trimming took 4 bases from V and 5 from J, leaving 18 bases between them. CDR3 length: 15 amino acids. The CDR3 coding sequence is TGCGCCAGCAGCCTTAGTACAGGGGCGGGGGAGACCCAGTACTTC. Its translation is CASSLSTGAGETQYF.

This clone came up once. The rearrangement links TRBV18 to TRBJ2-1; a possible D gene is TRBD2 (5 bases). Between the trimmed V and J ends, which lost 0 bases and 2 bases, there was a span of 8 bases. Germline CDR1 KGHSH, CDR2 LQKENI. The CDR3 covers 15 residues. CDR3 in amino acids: CASSPPPGTYNEQFF. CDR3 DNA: TGTGCCAGCTCACCACCGCCGGGGACCTACAATGAGCAGTTCTTC.

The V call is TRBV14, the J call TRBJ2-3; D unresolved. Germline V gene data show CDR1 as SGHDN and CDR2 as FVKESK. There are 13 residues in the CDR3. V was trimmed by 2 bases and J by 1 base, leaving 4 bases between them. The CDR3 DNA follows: TGTGCCAGCAGCCAACTACGCACAGATACGCAGTATTTT. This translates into CASSQLRTDTQYF.

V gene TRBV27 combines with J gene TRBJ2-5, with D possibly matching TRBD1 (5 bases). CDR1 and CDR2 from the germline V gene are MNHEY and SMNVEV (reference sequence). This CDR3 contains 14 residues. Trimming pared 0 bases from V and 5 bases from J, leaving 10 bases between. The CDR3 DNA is TGTGCCAGCAGTTTATCGGGGCCGAGGGAGACCCAGTACTTC. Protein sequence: CASSLSGPRETQYF.

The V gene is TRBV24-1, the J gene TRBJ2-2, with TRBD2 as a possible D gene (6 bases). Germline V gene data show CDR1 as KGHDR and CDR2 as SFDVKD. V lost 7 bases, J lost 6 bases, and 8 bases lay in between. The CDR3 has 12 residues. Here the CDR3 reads CATRSGAGELFF. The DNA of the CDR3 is TGTGCCACCAGGTCGGGGGCCGGGGAGCTGTTTTTT.

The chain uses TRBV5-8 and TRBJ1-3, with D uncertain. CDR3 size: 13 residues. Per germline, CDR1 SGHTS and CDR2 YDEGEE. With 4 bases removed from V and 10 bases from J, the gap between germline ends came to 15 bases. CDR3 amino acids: CASSRIERFTIYF. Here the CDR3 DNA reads TGTGCCAGCAGCCGCATCGAACGGTTTACCATATATTTT.

The CDR3 region has the DNA TGTGCCAGCAGTTTGCGCGGCACTGAAGCTTTCTTT. Translating it yields CASSLRGTEAFF. The rearrangement links TRBV28 to TRBJ1-1, with D uncertain. The CDR3 contains 12 residues. With 3 bases removed from V and 4 bases from J, the gap between germline ends came to 6 bases. Germline V gene data show CDR1 as MDHEN and CDR2 as SYDVKM.

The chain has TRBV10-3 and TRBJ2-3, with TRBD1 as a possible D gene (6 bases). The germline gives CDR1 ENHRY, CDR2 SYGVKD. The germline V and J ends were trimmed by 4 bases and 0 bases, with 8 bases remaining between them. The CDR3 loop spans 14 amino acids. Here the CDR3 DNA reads TGTGCCATCAGTGCAGGGGCGAGCACAGATACGCAGTATTTT. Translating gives CAISAGASTDTQYF.

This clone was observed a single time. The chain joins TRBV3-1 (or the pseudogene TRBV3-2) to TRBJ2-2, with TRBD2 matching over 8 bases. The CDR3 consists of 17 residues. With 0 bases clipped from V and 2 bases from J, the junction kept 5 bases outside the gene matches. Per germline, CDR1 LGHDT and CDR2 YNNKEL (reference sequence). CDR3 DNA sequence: TGTGCCAGCAGCCAAGAACCCGGGACTAGAAACACCGGGGAGCTGTTTTTT. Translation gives CASSQEPGTRNTGELFF.

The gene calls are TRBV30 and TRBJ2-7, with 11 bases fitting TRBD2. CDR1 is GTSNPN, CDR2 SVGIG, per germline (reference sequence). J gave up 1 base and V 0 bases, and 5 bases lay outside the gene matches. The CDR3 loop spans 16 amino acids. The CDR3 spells CAWSVIAGGYSYEQYF. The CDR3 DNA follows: TGTGCCTGGAGTGTAATAGCGGGAGGGTATTCCTACGAGCAGTACTTC.

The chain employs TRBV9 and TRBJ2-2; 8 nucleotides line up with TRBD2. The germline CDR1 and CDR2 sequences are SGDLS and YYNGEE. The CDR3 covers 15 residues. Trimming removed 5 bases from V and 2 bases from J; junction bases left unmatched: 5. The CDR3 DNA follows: TGTGCCAGCAGGGGAAGCGGGAGTAACACCGGGGAGCTGTTTTTT. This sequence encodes CASRGSGSNTGELFF.

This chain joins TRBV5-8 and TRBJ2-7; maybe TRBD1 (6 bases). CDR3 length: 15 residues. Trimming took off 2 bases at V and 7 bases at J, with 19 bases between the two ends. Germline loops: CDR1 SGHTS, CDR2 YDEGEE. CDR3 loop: CASSFWTAVIREQYF. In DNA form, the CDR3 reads TGTGCCAGCAGCTTCTGGACAGCGGTTATAAGGGAGCAGTACTTC. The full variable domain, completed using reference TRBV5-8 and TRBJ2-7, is EAGVTQSPTHLIKTRGQQATLRCSPISGHTSVYWYQQALGLGLQFLLWYDEGEERNRGNFPPRFSGRQFPNYSSELNVNALELEDSALYLCASSFWTAVIREQYFGPGTRLTVT.

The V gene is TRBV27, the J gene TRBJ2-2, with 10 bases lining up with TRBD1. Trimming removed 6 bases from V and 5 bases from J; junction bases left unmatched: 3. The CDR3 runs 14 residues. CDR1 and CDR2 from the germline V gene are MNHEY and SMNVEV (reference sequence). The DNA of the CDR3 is TGTGCCAGCAGGGGGACAGGGGAGACCGGGGAGCTGTTTTTT. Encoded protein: CASRGTGETGELFF.

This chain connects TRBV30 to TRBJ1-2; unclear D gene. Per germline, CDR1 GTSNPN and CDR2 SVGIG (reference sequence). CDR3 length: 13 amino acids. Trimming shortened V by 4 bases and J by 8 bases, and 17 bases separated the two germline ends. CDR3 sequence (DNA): TGTGCCTGGAACTACTCCCAACGCCGGGGCTACACCTTC. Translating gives CAWNYSQRRGYTF.

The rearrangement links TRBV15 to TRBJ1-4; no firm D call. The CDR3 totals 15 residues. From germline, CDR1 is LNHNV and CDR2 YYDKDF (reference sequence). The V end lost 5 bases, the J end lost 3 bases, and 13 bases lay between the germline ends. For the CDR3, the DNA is TGTGCCACCAGCGGTGGGAGTAGGGCTAATGAAAAACTGTTTTTT. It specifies CATSGGSRANEKLFF.

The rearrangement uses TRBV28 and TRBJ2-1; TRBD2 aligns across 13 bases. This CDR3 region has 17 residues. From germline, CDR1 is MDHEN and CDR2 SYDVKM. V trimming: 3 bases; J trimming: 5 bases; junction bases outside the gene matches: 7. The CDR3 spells CASSFRTSGSRNNEQFF. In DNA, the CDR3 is TGTGCCAGCAGTTTTAGGACTAGCGGGAGCCGGAACAATGAGCAGTTCTTC.